A selection of T cell receptor beta chains follows, all from one sample in a study of T cell responses to AZD1222 COVID-19 vaccine. The method was immunoSEQ multiplex PCR; TCRdb's version includes in-frame clones alone and lacks a portion of them. The sample contains about 120,000 clones, 80% to 90% of which appear only once. The sample here was peripheral blood, taken on day 0 of AZD1222 vaccination. The receptors come from an adult in good health. Each CDR3 is given with its conserved first and last residue. D genes are given only for firm matches. Size is stated for part of the rows, as once, few or many counts, or as a class when the clone is expanded.

d_call: NA; v_call: TRBV7-3; j_call: TRBJ1-1; clone_size: few; cdr3_nt: TGTGCCAGCAGTGACACAGTGAACACTGAAGCTTTCTTT; cdr3_aa: CASSDTVNTEAFF
d_call: TRBD1; v_call: TRBV24-1; j_call: TRBJ1-6; clone_size: NA; cdr3_nt: TGTGCCACCACCCAACCCCTGGGACAGGGGAAGAGCTCCTATAATTCACCCCTCCACTTT; cdr3_aa: CATTQPLGQGKSSYNSPLHF
d_call: TRBD2; v_call: TRBV5-5; j_call: TRBJ2-5; clone_size: NA; cdr3_nt: TGTGCCAGCAGCTTGGCACTAGCGGGAGTGTGGGAGACCCAGTACTTC; cdr3_aa: CASSLALAGVWETQYF
d_call: NA; v_call: TRBV11-2; j_call: TRBJ2-7; clone_size: NA; cdr3_nt: TGTGCCAGCAGCTTAAACCTATACGAGCAGTACTTC; cdr3_aa: CASSLNLYEQYF
d_call: NA; v_call: TRBV18; j_call: TRBJ1-1; clone_size: NA; cdr3_nt: TGTGCCAGCTCACCGATGGCAAACACTGAAGCTTTCTTT; cdr3_aa: CASSPMANTEAFF
d_call: NA; v_call: TRBV9; j_call: TRBJ2-7; clone_size: NA; cdr3_nt: TGTGCCAGCAGCGTAGACCTCGGGGTCTACGAGCAGTACTTC; cdr3_aa: CASSVDLGVYEQYF
d_call: TRBD2; v_call: TRBV14; j_call: TRBJ2-7; clone_size: NA; cdr3_nt: TGTGCCAGCAGCCTGCGGACTAGGCTCTACGAGCAGTACTTC; cdr3_aa: CASSLRTRLYEQYF
d_call: TRBD2; v_call: TRBV11-1; j_call: TRBJ2-1; clone_size: NA; cdr3_nt: TGTGCCGGACTAGCTGAATCCTACAATGAGCAGTTCTTC; cdr3_aa: CAGLAESYNEQFF
d_call: TRBD1; v_call: TRBV11-3; j_call: TRBJ2-7; clone_size: NA; cdr3_nt: TGTGCCAGCAGCTTAGAGCCGACAGGGGTCTACGAGCAGTACTTC; cdr3_aa: CASSLEPTGVYEQYF
d_call: TRBD1; v_call: TRBV7-9; j_call: TRBJ1-2; clone_size: NA; cdr3_nt: TGTGCCAGCACTGACAGGGACTATGGCTACACCTTC; cdr3_aa: CASTDRDYGYTF
d_call: NA; v_call: TRBV5-1; j_call: TRBJ2-2; clone_size: few; cdr3_nt: TGCGCCAGCAGCTTGGTGGCGGGGGCTACCGGGGAGCTGTTTTTT; cdr3_aa: CASSLVAGATGELFF
d_call: TRBD1; v_call: TRBV3-1/TRBV3-2; j_call: TRBJ2-1; clone_size: once; cdr3_nt: TGTGCCAGCAGCCGCGGACAGGGGGAGCAGTTCTTC; cdr3_aa: CASSRGQGEQFF
d_call: TRBD1; v_call: TRBV6-5; j_call: TRBJ1-2; clone_size: NA; cdr3_nt: TGTGCCAGCAGGGGACAGGGGCCCTATGGCTACACCTTC; cdr3_aa: CASRGQGPYGYTF
d_call: NA; v_call: TRBV30; j_call: TRBJ1-5; clone_size: NA; cdr3_nt: TGTGCCTGGAGTCGGCAGGGTGATCAGCCCCAGCATTTT; cdr3_aa: CAWSRQGDQPQHF
d_call: TRBD1; v_call: TRBV3-1/TRBV3-2; j_call: TRBJ1-2; clone_size: NA; cdr3_nt: TGTGCCAGCAGCCAAGGGGCCGGGACAGGGACCAATGGCTACACCTTC; cdr3_aa: CASSQGAGTGTNGYTF
d_call: NA; v_call: TRBV24-1; j_call: TRBJ1-1; clone_size: NA; cdr3_nt: TGTGCCACCATCCGGGCCCGGGATGAAGCTTTCTTT; cdr3_aa: CATIRARDEAFF
d_call: NA; v_call: TRBV5-1; j_call: TRBJ2-7; clone_size: NA; cdr3_nt: TGCGCCAGCAGCTTGGCGGGGATCGGCGAGCAGTACTTC; cdr3_aa: CASSLAGIGEQYF
d_call: NA; v_call: TRBV28; j_call: TRBJ2-7; clone_size: NA; cdr3_nt: TGTGCCAGCAGTTTATTGGAGGGGGGTAGATTCCACGAGCAGTACTTC; cdr3_aa: CASSLLEGGRFHEQYF
d_call: NA; v_call: TRBV24-1; j_call: TRBJ2-7; clone_size: NA; cdr3_nt: TGTGCCACCAGTGGGCAGTTATTCGAGCAGTACTTC; cdr3_aa: CATSGQLFEQYF
d_call: TRBD1; v_call: TRBV2; j_call: TRBJ1-5; clone_size: NA; cdr3_nt: TGTGCCAGCAGTGACTGGGACAGAAATCAGCCCCAGCATTTT; cdr3_aa: CASSDWDRNQPQHF
d_call: NA; v_call: TRBV27; j_call: TRBJ2-5; clone_size: NA; cdr3_nt: TGTGCCAGCAGTGCAAGTGGGGCCCAAGAGACCCAGTACTTC; cdr3_aa: CASSASGAQETQYF
d_call: NA; v_call: TRBV30; j_call: TRBJ1-2; clone_size: NA; cdr3_nt: TGTGCCTGGAGCGTAAGCAGTGACTACACCTTC; cdr3_aa: CAWSVSSDYTF
d_call: NA; v_call: TRBV5-8; j_call: TRBJ2-3; clone_size: NA; cdr3_nt: TGTGCCAGCAGCTTGGATACTAGGGGTACGCAGTATTTT; cdr3_aa: CASSLDTRGTQYF
d_call: TRBD2; v_call: TRBV6-5; j_call: TRBJ2-1; clone_size: once; cdr3_nt: TGTGCCAGCAGTTACGGGGAGGGTAATGAGCAGTTCTTC; cdr3_aa: CASSYGEGNEQFF
d_call: NA; v_call: TRBV2; j_call: TRBJ1-2; clone_size: once; cdr3_nt: TGTGCCAGCAGGTCGACTGAGCCCTGGACCTTC; cdr3_aa: CASRSTEPWTF
d_call: NA; v_call: TRBV9; j_call: TRBJ2-3; clone_size: NA; cdr3_nt: TGTGCCAGCAGCGTACGCTTTAGCGGTAGCACAGATACGCAGTATTTT; cdr3_aa: CASSVRFSGSTDTQYF
d_call: NA; v_call: TRBV5-1; j_call: TRBJ1-6; clone_size: NA; cdr3_nt: TGCGCCAGCAGCTTGCCGGGGAGTAATTCACCCCTCCACTTT; cdr3_aa: CASSLPGSNSPLHF
d_call: NA; v_call: TRBV7-8; j_call: TRBJ2-3; clone_size: NA; cdr3_nt: TGTGCCAGCAGCCAAAAGGGAGTGCCGGGCACAGATACGCAGTATTTT; cdr3_aa: CASSQKGVPGTDTQYF
d_call: NA; v_call: TRBV7-3; j_call: TRBJ1-3; clone_size: NA; cdr3_nt: TGTGCCAGCAGCATTGATCCTACGCGCGGAAACACCATATATTTT; cdr3_aa: CASSIDPTRGNTIYF
d_call: NA; v_call: TRBV30; j_call: TRBJ2-6; clone_size: NA; cdr3_nt: TGTGCCTGGGACACAATGAGCTCTGGGGCCAACGTCCTGACTTTC; cdr3_aa: CAWDTMSSGANVLTF
d_call: NA; v_call: TRBV24-1; j_call: TRBJ1-6; clone_size: NA; cdr3_nt: TGTGCCACCAGTGATTCGGGGCATAATTCACCCCTCCACTTT; cdr3_aa: CATSDSGHNSPLHF
d_call: NA; v_call: TRBV28; j_call: TRBJ1-5; clone_size: NA; cdr3_nt: TGTGCCAGCAGTGGGACTAATAGCAATCAGCCCCAGCATTTT; cdr3_aa: CASSGTNSNQPQHF
d_call: NA; v_call: TRBV18; j_call: TRBJ2-5; clone_size: NA; cdr3_nt: TGTGCCAGCTCACCCCGGAGGCAGGAGACCCAGTACTTC; cdr3_aa: CASSPRRQETQYF
d_call: TRBD1; v_call: TRBV10-2; j_call: TRBJ1-5; clone_size: NA; cdr3_nt: TGCGCCAGCATGTTCCGGGACAGGCAGCATTTT; cdr3_aa: CASMFRDRQHF
d_call: TRBD2; v_call: TRBV19; j_call: TRBJ2-7; clone_size: NA; cdr3_nt: TGTGCCAGTTCCCTTGGTGGGACTAGCGGCGTCGAGCAGTACTTC; cdr3_aa: CASSLGGTSGVEQYF
d_call: TRBD1; v_call: TRBV6-2/TRBV6-3; j_call: TRBJ2-1; clone_size: NA; cdr3_nt: TGTGCCAGCAGTTACGGGGCAGGGGGCCACCCCTACAATGAGCAGTTCTTC; cdr3_aa: CASSYGAGGHPYNEQFF
d_call: NA; v_call: TRBV19; j_call: TRBJ1-1; clone_size: NA; cdr3_nt: TGTGCCAGTAGTATAGGCGGCCGGGGGTACACTGAAGCTTTCTTT; cdr3_aa: CASSIGGRGYTEAFF
d_call: NA; v_call: TRBV5-1; j_call: TRBJ1-1; clone_size: NA; cdr3_nt: TGCGCCAGCTCCCTCGGGGATCTCACTGAAGCTTTCTTT; cdr3_aa: CASSLGDLTEAFF
d_call: NA; v_call: TRBV18; j_call: TRBJ2-6; clone_size: NA; cdr3_nt: TGTGCCAGCTCACCACAGGGAGCCGGGGCCAACGTCCTGACTTTC; cdr3_aa: CASSPQGAGANVLTF
d_call: NA; v_call: TRBV6-2/TRBV6-3; j_call: TRBJ2-3; clone_size: NA; cdr3_nt: TGTGCCAGCAGTTCTCAGGGGAGCACAGATACGCAGTATTTT; cdr3_aa: CASSSQGSTDTQYF
d_call: TRBD2; v_call: TRBV2; j_call: TRBJ2-3; clone_size: NA; cdr3_nt: TGTGCCAGCCGGGAGGGTTCCAGCACAGATACGCAGTATTTT; cdr3_aa: CASREGSSTDTQYF
d_call: NA; v_call: TRBV29-1; j_call: TRBJ2-7; clone_size: once; cdr3_nt: TGCAGCGATGTGACCGGGACTCCCTACGAGCAGTACTTC; cdr3_aa: CSDVTGTPYEQYF
d_call: TRBD1; v_call: TRBV9; j_call: TRBJ1-6; clone_size: once; cdr3_nt: TGTGCCAGCAGCGTAGCCGACAGGGACAATTCACCCCTCCACTTT; cdr3_aa: CASSVADRDNSPLHF
d_call: NA; v_call: TRBV5-5; j_call: TRBJ1-6; clone_size: NA; cdr3_nt: TGTGCCAGCAGCTTGCCCGACGTCGGGTCACCCCTCCACTTT; cdr3_aa: CASSLPDVGSPLHF
d_call: NA; v_call: TRBV6-5; j_call: TRBJ2-1; clone_size: NA; cdr3_nt: TGTGCCAGCAGTAACTCAGCGGGCACCCCCTACAATGAGCAGTTCTTC; cdr3_aa: CASSNSAGTPYNEQFF
d_call: NA; v_call: TRBV10-1; j_call: TRBJ1-2; clone_size: NA; cdr3_nt: TGCGCCAGCAGTCGGGGGGATTCGACGGGTAACTATGGCTACACCTTC; cdr3_aa: CASSRGDSTGNYGYTF
d_call: TRBD1; v_call: TRBV6-4; j_call: TRBJ2-2; clone_size: NA; cdr3_nt: TGTGCCAGCAGTGACTCCGGGACAGAGAACACCGGGGAGCTGTTTTTT; cdr3_aa: CASSDSGTENTGELFF
d_call: NA; v_call: TRBV28; j_call: TRBJ1-1; clone_size: NA; cdr3_nt: TGTGCCAGCAGTTTGTCTTTTGAAGCTTTCTTT; cdr3_aa: CASSLSFEAFF
d_call: NA; v_call: TRBV15; j_call: TRBJ2-2; clone_size: NA; cdr3_nt: TGTGCCACCAGCGGAGACAAGGCTGCGAACACCGGGGAGCTGTTTTTT; cdr3_aa: CATSGDKAANTGELFF
d_call: NA; v_call: TRBV6-2/TRBV6-3; j_call: TRBJ2-7; clone_size: NA; cdr3_nt: TGTGCCAGCAGTTATGTTGTTAGCGGAGCCGGGGCATCCTACGAGCAGTACTTC; cdr3_aa: CASSYVVSGAGASYEQYF
d_call: TRBD1; v_call: TRBV25-1; j_call: TRBJ1-1; clone_size: NA; cdr3_nt: TGTGCCAGCAGGGACAGGAGAAACACTGAAGCTTTCTTT; cdr3_aa: CASRDRRNTEAFF
d_call: TRBD1; v_call: TRBV5-1; j_call: TRBJ1-1; clone_size: NA; cdr3_nt: TGCGCCAGCAGCCCAAGGACAGGGGACACTGAAGCTTTCTTT; cdr3_aa: CASSPRTGDTEAFF
d_call: NA; v_call: TRBV5-1; j_call: TRBJ1-3; clone_size: few; cdr3_nt: TGCGCCAGCAGCTTGGAAGCGGGGAGGGGTGGAAACACCATATATTTT; cdr3_aa: CASSLEAGRGGNTIYF
d_call: TRBD1; v_call: TRBV9; j_call: TRBJ1-1; clone_size: NA; cdr3_nt: TGTGCCAGCAGCGTACCCGGACAGGGAGGAGGCACTGAAGCTTTCTTT; cdr3_aa: CASSVPGQGGGTEAFF
d_call: NA; v_call: TRBV5-4; j_call: TRBJ2-7; clone_size: NA; cdr3_nt: TGTGCCAGCAGCTTGGAGTACGAGCAGTACTTC; cdr3_aa: CASSLEYEQYF
d_call: NA; v_call: TRBV13; j_call: TRBJ1-1; clone_size: NA; cdr3_nt: TGTGCCAGCAGCTTACTGGGGAGTATAGTGAACACTGAAGCTTTCTTT; cdr3_aa: CASSLLGSIVNTEAFF
d_call: NA; v_call: TRBV5-6; j_call: TRBJ1-1; clone_size: once; cdr3_nt: TGTGCCAGCAGCTTCAGAGGGAGCACTGAAGCTTTCTTT; cdr3_aa: CASSFRGSTEAFF
d_call: NA; v_call: TRBV3-1/TRBV3-2; j_call: TRBJ2-1; clone_size: NA; cdr3_nt: TGTGCCAGCAGCCAGTCCGTGAATGAGCAGTTCTTC; cdr3_aa: CASSQSVNEQFF